The T cell receptor (beta chain) under discussion was sequenced for a study of OX40 agonist ivuxolimab in advanced cancers. Study-level results: In the 0.1 to 3.0 mg/kg range, CD4+ and CD8+ blood T cells had expanded clonally by week 6. Antigen targets of the expanded peripheral T cells went undetermined.

V trimming: 5 bases; J trimming: 6 bases; junction bases outside the gene matches: 5. The CDR3 sequence is 14 residues long. CDR1 MNHEY and CDR2 SMNVEV come from the germline V gene (reference sequence). In the case of this clone: Its target is not known.

Generated by immunoSEQ multiplex PCR, the TCRdb table keeps only in-frame clones and is missing some. The table has tens of thousands of clones, 90% seen once. The V and J genes are TRBV27 and TRBJ1-4; the match to TRBD1 covers 8 bases. The origin of this receptor is an adult with an advanced solid tumor such as melanoma, head and neck, liver or kidney cancer. The material was CD4+ or CD8+ T cells sorted from blood, obtained in a trial of the OX40 agonist ivuxolimab. The DNA for the CDR3 is TGTGCCAGCAGTGAGGACAGGGAAGATGAAAAACTGTTTTTT. Its protein is CASSEDREDEKLFF.